The following is a T cell receptor beta chain sequence with its context. The specificity of this receptor is unknown. No qualities accompany the bases; no much larger clone lies one base away. This record comes from a study of beta chain features in type 1 diabetes (dated by TCRdb to the late 2010s). Some background on the complete study: Mean age, gender distribution, total cell number and subset yield did not differ between patients and healthy donors. In the study, recently diagnosed type 1 diabetes patients and matched healthy donors were compared on the TCRB repertoires of their sorted circulating CD4+ T cell subsets. A total of about 100,000,000 sorted cells were examined across all samples, and RNA yield correlated strongly with the number of cells per subset. Regulatory and stem cell-like memory subsets were obtained from only 8 patients and about 8 healthy donors, while naive and central memory subsets were obtained from all 30 or so donors. The study at large found these results: At VDJ recombination sites, type 1 diabetes patients had fewer insertions and more deleted nucleotides, which implies abnormalities in thymic rearrangement. A moderate but significant shortening of TCRB CDR3 length was observed in type 1 diabetes patients in all four CD4+ subsets. PCR might favor shorter templates, but patient and control samples were amplified and corrected together, so any skew would affect both groups equally. Because cDNA rather than genomic DNA was sequenced, highly expressing activated cells could have been over-represented, although no difference in activation and CD3 levels was found between groups. The naive, central memory and regulatory TCRB repertoires appeared to resemble one another more closely among patients than among healthy donors. Because small numbers of individuals were included in the HLA sub-analyses, any influence of HLA type on TCRB rearrangement was left unresolved.

The entire amount of isolated RNA was reverse transcribed using the High Capacity cDNA Reverse Transcription Kit, so the sequenced TCRB transcripts were expressed ones. Deep immunoSEQ sequencing was applied to naive, central memory and regulatory T cell samples, giving an average of about 3.4 million total reads per sample. Sorted cells were lysed in RLT buffer and RNA was extracted with DNase-treated RNeasy Micro or Mini kits, depending on cell number. Each cell subset was processed on its own to prevent cross-contamination, while patient and healthy donor samples were processed together. The immunoSEQ multiplex PCR was used to amplify TCRB sequences from cDNA, generating 87-bp fragments that spanned the CDR3 region. The amplicons were sequenced using the Illumina HiSeq platform. Per the authors' processing: PCR bias was corrected computationally using synthetic template baselines, and reads within Hamming distance 2 were collapsed, with unmergeable singletons discarded. Reads were aligned against IMGT to assign V, D and J genes, CDR3 length and insertions or deletions at six rearrangement sites. Within each subset, clonotype counts were normalized to sorted cell number, after which true diversity and Gini coefficients were computed with the tcR R package. Repertoire sharing was quantified using the overlap coefficient calculated on TCRB nucleotide sequences. Out-of-frame TCRB sequences from naive cells were analyzed as a proxy for the pre-selection repertoire. Drawn from immuneACCESS, this table holds only the in-frame rearrangements with V and J called that TCRdb kept. Clones are partly lost; checked studies trace under half to an unresolved V gene and leave the rest unexplained. For V, J and clone size, that table is used; D and trimming come from the DNA. A total of 640,000 or so clones appear in this sample, 10% to 15% of them only once. Approximately 0.021% of the sample rests with the top ten.

From each donor, a single peripheral blood sample of approximately 110 mL on average was drawn into heparinised tubes. A BD FACSAria II and a panel including CD45RO, CCR7, CD25, CD127, CD95 and CD27 were used to sort naive, central memory, regulatory and stem cell-like memory CD4+ T cells. Purity was above 95% for every sorted population. PBMCs were isolated immediately by Lymphoprep density gradient centrifugation and stained directly without culture. Samples were stained and sorted in pairs, with one healthy donor and one patient per experiment, so that batch effects were minimized. The source material was naive CD4+ T cells from blood. What this sample's cell subset or site label stands for: true naive CD4+ T cells. The source is a man aged 18 to 30 with type 1 diabetes.

The bases are TGTGCCAGTAGGGGTAGCGGGAGCTCCTACAATGAGCAGTTCTTC. The encoded protein is CASRGSGSSYNEQFF. This sequence uses TRBV19 and TRBJ2-1, and 9 bases in between align with TRBD2. The CDR3 covers 15 residues, taking in both the cysteine and the phenylalanine. The read is trimmed to its CDR3 DNA, 45 bases read in frame from base 1. CDR1 and CDR2, per the germline V gene (reference sequence), are LNHDA and SQIVND. For this chain, trimming is 6 bases at the V end and 0 bases at the J end, and the number of junction bases without a gene match is 3. The full variable domain, with segments outside the CDR3 supplied by the reference TRBV19 and TRBJ2-1 proteins, appears as DGGITQSPKYLFRKEGQNVTLSCEQNLNHDAMYWYRQDPGQGLRLIYYSQIVNDFQKGDIAEGYSVSREKKESFPLTVTSAQKNPTAFYLCASRGSGSSYNEQFFGPGTRLTVL.